Listed here are 13 T cell receptor beta chains from one sample, sequenced in a study of post-analysis software for immune sequencing data (dated by TCRdb to between 2014 and 2017). These receptors have no known antigen. Library preparation employed PCR. TCRdb shows the sequencer as Illumina HiSeq 2500. To reduce PCR and sequencing biases, unique molecular identifiers were incorporated into the TCR beta cDNA libraries. In-frame beta chains were kept once TCRdb had trimmed the public reads at Q25 with fastp and called clones with MiXCR. Each CDR3 protein gets just one entry, which takes the most common genes and DNA from the rows behind it. In all, the sample holds some 370,000 distinct CDR3 sequences, and less than 40% of those were seen once. The ten largest clones represent around an eighth of the sample. Overall study outcomes, separate from this receptor: Significantly higher frequencies in patients than in controls were found for several TRBV segments, including TRBV5-6, TRBV5-1 and TRBV20-1.

Sample: blood. These TCRs come from a girl aged 5-17 years with multiple sclerosis.

This chain links TRBV20-1 with TRBJ2-1; the match to TRBD2 covers 10 bases. Looked up from germline, CDR1 is DFQATT and CDR2 is SNEGSKA (reference sequence). The CDR3 runs 13 residues. V shed 6 bases, J shed 5 bases, and the junction held 4 bases outside the gene matches. CDR3 sequence (DNA): TGCAGTGCCTTCGGACTAGCGGACAATGAGCAGTTCTTC. It encodes CSAFGLADNEQFF.

The J gene is TRBJ2-1, the V gene TRBV29-1; TRBD2 agrees at 16 bases. Germline CDR1 and CDR2: SQVTM and ANQGSEA. The V gene end was trimmed by 7 bases and the J gene end by 8 bases; junction bases not matched to a gene: 5. There are 14 residues in the CDR3. In DNA, the CDR3 is TGCAGCGCCGAGGGACTAGCGGGGGGGGATGAGCAGTTCTTC. It codes for CSAEGLAGGDEQFF.

This clonotype was counted a few times. The J gene is TRBJ2-7, the V gene TRBV7-6; 13 bases are a match to TRBD2. Germline CDR1 and CDR2: SGHVS and FNYEAQ. V shed 6 bases, J shed 7 bases, and the junction held 9 bases outside the gene matches. This CDR3 comprises 15 residues. The CDR3 reads CASRFGLAGVQEQYF. Here the CDR3 DNA reads TGTGCCAGCAGGTTTGGACTAGCGGGGGTTCAAGAGCAGTACTTC.

This rearrangement joins TRBV6-6 to TRBJ2-7, with D possibly TRBD2 on 5 matching bases. The J call is uncertain, as TRBJ2-1 better fits the DNA end. Germline V CDR1 and CDR2: MNHNY, SVGAGI (reference sequence). This CDR3 is 16 amino acids long. For the CDR3, the DNA is TGTGCCAGCAGCCCAAGGACGGGAACGGTGGTAAATGAGCAGTTCTTC. It yields the protein CASSPRTGTVVNEQFF.

The chain combines TRBV12-3 or TRBV12-4 with TRBJ2-7, with D tentatively TRBD2 (6 bases). With 4 bases removed from V and 7 bases from J, the gap between germline ends came to 11 bases. The length of the CDR3 is 12 residues. The CDR3 region is CASSWGTGEQYF. DNA for the CDR3: TGTGCCAGCAGTTGGGGGACTGGAGAGCAGTACTTC.

The rearrangement uses TRBV11-3 and TRBJ2-1; TRBD2 matches at 9 bases. The CDR3 contains 15 residues. Germline CDR1 SGHNT, CDR2 YENEEA. The V and J ends lost 1 base and 6 bases, in that order; junction bases with no gene match: 4. CDR3 loop: CASSLAAGGPNEQFF. The CDR3, as DNA: TGTGCCAGCAGCTTAGCTGCGGGGGGGCCCAATGAGCAGTTCTTC.

This clonotype was picked up a small number of times. The gene calls are TRBV5-1 and TRBJ2-3; no clear D. The CDR3 is 14 residues long. CDR1 is SGHRS and CDR2 is YFSETQ in the germline V gene. V was clipped by 1 base and J by 2 bases, with 8 bases between them. DNA for the CDR3: TGCGCCAGCAGCTTGAGTTGGCTCACAGATACGCAGTATTTT. Its translation: CASSLSWLTDTQYF. Supplemented by reference TRBV5-1 and TRBJ2-3, the full variable domain reads KAGVTQTPRYLIKTRGQQVTLSCSPISGHRSVSWYQQTPGQGLQFLFEYFSETQRNKGNFPGRFSGRQFSNSRSEMNVSTLELGDSALYLCASSLSWLTDTQYFGPGTRLTVL.

The V call is TRBV10-2, the J call TRBJ1-2; D not certain. Germline V CDR1 and CDR2: WSHSY, SAAADI. The CDR3 has 11 amino acids. Between the trimmed V and J ends, which lost 2 bases and 8 bases, there was a span of 6 bases. The CDR3 loop is CASSERRGYTF. The CDR3 nucleotides read TGCGCCAGCAGTGAGCGGCGAGGCTACACCTTC.

The chain carries TRBV7-9 and TRBJ1-5; D is perhaps TRBD1 (5 bases). V dropped 5 bases and J dropped 2 bases, with 7 bases sitting between them. Per the germline V gene, CDR1 is SEHNR and CDR2 is FQNEAQ (reference sequence). This CDR3 has 13 residues. The DNA of the CDR3 is TGTGCCAGCAGCGGGGGACGCAATCAGCCCCAGCATTTT. It codes for CASSGGRNQPQHF. Filled out from reference TRBV7-9 and TRBJ1-5, the complete variable domain reads DTGVSQNPRHKITKRGQNVTFRCDPISEHNRLYWYRQTLGQGPEFLTYFQNEAQLEKSRLLSDRFSAERPKGSFSTLEIQRTEQGDSAMYLCASSGGRNQPQHFGDGTRLSIL.

This clonotype appeared a few times. The rearrangement links TRBV12-3 or TRBV12-4 to TRBJ1-2; weak D call: TRBD1 (5 bases). V lost 5 bases and J lost 4, with 14 bases in between. The CDR3 sequence is 14 residues long. The CDR3 protein is CASSPQTATYGYTF. In DNA form, the CDR3 reads TGTGCCAGCAGTCCCCAGACAGCTACCTATGGCTACACCTTC.

V and J are TRBV12-3 or TRBV12-4 and TRBJ1-1; perhaps TRBD1 as D (5 bases). Trimming shortened V by 4 bases and J by 1 base, and 10 bases separated the two germline ends. The CDR3 sequence is 14 residues long. The chain's CDR3 is CASSWDGENTEAFF. For the CDR3, the DNA is TGTGCCAGCAGTTGGGACGGAGAGAACACTGAAGCTTTCTTT.

The chain carries TRBV5-1 and TRBJ1-2; D not certain. V dropped 0 bases and J dropped 8 bases, with 8 bases sitting between them. Germline V gives CDR1 SGHRS, CDR2 YFSETQ. This CDR3 region has 12 residues. The CDR3 bases are TGCGCCAGCAGCTTGGGAACCAGCGGCTACACCTTC. Residues: CASSLGTSGYTF.

The chain is built from TRBV9 and TRBJ2-3; D not certain. Germline CDR1 is SGDLS and CDR2 is YYNGEE. The germline V and J ends were trimmed by 0 bases and 2 bases, with 10 bases remaining between them. The CDR3 is 15 amino acids. CDR3 coding DNA: TGTGCCAGCAGCGTAGACAGTTTCAACACAGATACGCAGTATTTT. Its protein is CASSVDSFNTDTQYF.